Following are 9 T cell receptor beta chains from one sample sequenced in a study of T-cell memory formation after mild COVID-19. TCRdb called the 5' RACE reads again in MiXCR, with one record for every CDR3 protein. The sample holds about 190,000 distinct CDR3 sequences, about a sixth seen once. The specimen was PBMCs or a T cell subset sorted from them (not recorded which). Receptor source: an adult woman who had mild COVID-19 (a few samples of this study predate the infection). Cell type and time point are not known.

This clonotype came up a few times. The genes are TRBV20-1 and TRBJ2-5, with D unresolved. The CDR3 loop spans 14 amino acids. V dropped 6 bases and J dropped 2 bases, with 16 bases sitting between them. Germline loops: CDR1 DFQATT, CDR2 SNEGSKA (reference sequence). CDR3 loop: CSAEDLIKQETQYF. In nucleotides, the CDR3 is TGCAGTGCAGAGGATCTAATTAAACAAGAGACCCAGTACTTC.

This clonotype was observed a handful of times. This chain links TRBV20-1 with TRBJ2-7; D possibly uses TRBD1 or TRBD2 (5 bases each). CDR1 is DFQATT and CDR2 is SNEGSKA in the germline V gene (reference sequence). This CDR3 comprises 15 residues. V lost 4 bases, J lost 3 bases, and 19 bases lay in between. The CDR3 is CSATPLGTENYEQYF. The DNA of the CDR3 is TGCAGTGCTACGCCTTTAGGGACGGAAAACTACGAGCAGTACTTC.

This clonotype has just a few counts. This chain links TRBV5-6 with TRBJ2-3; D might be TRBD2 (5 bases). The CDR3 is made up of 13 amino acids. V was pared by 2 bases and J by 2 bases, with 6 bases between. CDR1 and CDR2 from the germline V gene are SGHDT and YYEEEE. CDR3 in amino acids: CASSFGITDTQYF. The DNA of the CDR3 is TGTGCCAGCAGCTTCGGGATCACAGATACGCAGTATTTT.

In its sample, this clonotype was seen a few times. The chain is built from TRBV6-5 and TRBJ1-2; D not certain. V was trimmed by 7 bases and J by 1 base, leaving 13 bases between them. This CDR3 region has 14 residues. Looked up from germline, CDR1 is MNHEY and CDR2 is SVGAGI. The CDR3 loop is CASKRDFDNYGYTF. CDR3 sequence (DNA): TGTGCCAGCAAGAGAGATTTCGATAACTATGGCTACACCTTC.

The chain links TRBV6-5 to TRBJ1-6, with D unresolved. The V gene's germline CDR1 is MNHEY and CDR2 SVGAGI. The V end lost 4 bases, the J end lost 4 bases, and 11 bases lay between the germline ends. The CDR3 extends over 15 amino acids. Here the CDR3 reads CASSFSTRYNSPLHF. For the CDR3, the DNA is TGTGCCAGCAGTTTTTCGACACGTTATAATTCACCCCTCCACTTT.

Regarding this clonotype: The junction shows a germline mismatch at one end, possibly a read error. The CDR3 DNA reads as TGCAGTGCTGGAGACAGGGGGCCCTACGAGCAGTACTTC. The encoded protein is CSAGDRGPYEQYF. V and J are TRBV20-1 and TRBJ2-7; 10 bases align to TRBD1. The CDR3 loop spans 13 amino acids. Germline V gene data show CDR1 as DFQATT and CDR2 as SNEGSKA (reference sequence).

CDR3 sequence (DNA): TGCAGTGCTAGAGCGGGAGGGGGGCCTTTCGGCGGGGAGCTGTTTTTT. Protein product: CSARAGGGPFGGELFF. The chain links TRBV20-1 to TRBJ2-2; 8 bases map to TRBD2. V was clipped by 1 base and J by 7 bases; unmatched bases: 11. Germline loops: CDR1 DFQATT, CDR2 SNEGSKA (reference sequence). The CDR3 sequence is 16 residues long.

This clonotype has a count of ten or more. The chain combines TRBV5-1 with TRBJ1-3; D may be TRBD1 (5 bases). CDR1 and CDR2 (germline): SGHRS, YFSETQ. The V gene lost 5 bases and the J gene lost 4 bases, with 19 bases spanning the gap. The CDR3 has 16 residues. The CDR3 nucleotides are TGCGCCAGCAGGGAGGGGTCCTCAACGTCAGGAAACACCATATATTTT. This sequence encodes CASREGSSTSGNTIYF.

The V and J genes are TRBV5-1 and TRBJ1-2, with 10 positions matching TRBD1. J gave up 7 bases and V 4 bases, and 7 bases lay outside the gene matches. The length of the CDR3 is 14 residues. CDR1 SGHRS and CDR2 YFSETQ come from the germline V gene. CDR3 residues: CASSPSTGGSGYTF. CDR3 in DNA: TGCGCCAGCAGCCCTTCGACAGGGGGCAGTGGCTACACCTTC.